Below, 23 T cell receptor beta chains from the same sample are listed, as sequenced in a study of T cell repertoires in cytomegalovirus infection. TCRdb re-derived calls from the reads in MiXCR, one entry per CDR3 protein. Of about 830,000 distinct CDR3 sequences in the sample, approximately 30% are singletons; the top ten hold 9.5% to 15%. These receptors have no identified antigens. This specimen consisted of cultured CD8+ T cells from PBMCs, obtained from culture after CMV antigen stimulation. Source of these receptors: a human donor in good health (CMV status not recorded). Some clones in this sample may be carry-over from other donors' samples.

CDR3 bases: TGTGCCAGTAGTAATTACCCCCCCGCTTTCTTT. This sequence encodes CASSNYPPAFF. This chain links TRBV19 with TRBJ1-1; D not resolved. Germline CDR1 is LNHDA and CDR2 is SQIVND (reference sequence). The germline V and J ends were trimmed by 4 bases and 11 bases, with 11 bases remaining between them. The CDR3 consists of 11 residues.

This CDR3 is CASRLWTDSGNTIYF. The CDR3 coding sequence is TGTGCCAGCAGGCTTTGGACAGACTCTGGAAACACCATATATTTT. This chain connects TRBV2 to TRBJ1-3, with D tentatively TRBD1 (6 bases). V was pared by 6 bases and J by 0 bases, with 12 bases between. The CDR3 is made up of 15 amino acids. Per germline, CDR1 SNHLY and CDR2 FYNNEI. The whole variable domain, filled in from reference TRBV2 and TRBJ1-3, reads EPEVTQTPSHQVTQMGQEVILRCVPISNHLYFYWYRQILGQKVEFLVSFYNNEISEKSEIFDDQFSVERPDGSNFTLKIRSTKLEDSAMYFCASRLWTDSGNTIYFGEGSWLTVV.

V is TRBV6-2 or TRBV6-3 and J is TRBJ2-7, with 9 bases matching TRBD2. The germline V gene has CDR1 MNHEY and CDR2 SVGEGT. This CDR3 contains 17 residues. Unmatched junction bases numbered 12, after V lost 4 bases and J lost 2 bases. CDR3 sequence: CASSSRGSGGYPYEQYV. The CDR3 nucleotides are TGTGCCAGCAGTTCCCGGGGTAGCGGGGGCTACCCCTACGAGCAGTACGTC.

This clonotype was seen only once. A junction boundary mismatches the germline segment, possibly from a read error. The CDR3 DNA reads as TGTACCAGCAGCTTCCCCGGGGGCGAAAGCAGCTCCTACAATGAGCAGTTCTTC. It translates to CTSSFPGGESSSYNEQFF. V is TRBV5-6 and J is TRBJ2-1, with D perhaps assigned TRBD1 or TRBD2 (6 bases each). The CDR3 consists of 18 residues. Germline CDR1 reads SGHDT; CDR2 reads YYEEEE.

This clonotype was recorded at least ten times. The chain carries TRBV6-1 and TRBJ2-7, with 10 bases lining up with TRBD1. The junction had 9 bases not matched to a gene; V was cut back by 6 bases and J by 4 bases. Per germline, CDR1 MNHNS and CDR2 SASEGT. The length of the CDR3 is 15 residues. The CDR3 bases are TGTGCCAGCAGCGCCGGGACAGGGGTCCGGTACGAGCAGTACGTC. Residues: CASSAGTGVRYEQYV.

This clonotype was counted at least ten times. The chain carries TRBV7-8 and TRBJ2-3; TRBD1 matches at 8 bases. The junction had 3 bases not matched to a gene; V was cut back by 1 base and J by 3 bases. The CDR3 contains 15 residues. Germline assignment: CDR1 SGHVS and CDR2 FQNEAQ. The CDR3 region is CASSLDGTGTDTQYF. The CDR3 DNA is TGTGCCAGCAGCTTAGACGGGACAGGTACAGATACGCAGTATTTT.

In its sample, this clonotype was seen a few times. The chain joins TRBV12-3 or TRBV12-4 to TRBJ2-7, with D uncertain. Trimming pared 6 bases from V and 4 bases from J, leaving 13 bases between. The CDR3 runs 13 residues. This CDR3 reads CASRPIDNYEQYV. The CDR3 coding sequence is TGTGCCAGCAGACCGATTGACAATTACGAGCAGTACGTC.

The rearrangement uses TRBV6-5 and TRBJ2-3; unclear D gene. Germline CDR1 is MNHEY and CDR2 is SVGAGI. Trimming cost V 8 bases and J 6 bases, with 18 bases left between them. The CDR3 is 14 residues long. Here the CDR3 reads CASHTRKDRDTQYF. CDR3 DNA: TGTGCCAGCCATACCCGGAAAGATCGGGATACGCAGTATTTT.

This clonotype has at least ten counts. The CDR3, as DNA: TGTGCCAGCAGTGCCGGGACTAGCAATGAGCAGTTCTTC. Protein product: CASSAGTSNEQFF. The rearrangement joins TRBV6-4 to TRBJ2-1; TRBD2 matches at 8 bases. CDR3 length: 13 amino acids. V lost 4 bases and J lost 6; bases outside the gene matches: 2. CDR1 is MRHNA, CDR2 SNTAGT, per germline.

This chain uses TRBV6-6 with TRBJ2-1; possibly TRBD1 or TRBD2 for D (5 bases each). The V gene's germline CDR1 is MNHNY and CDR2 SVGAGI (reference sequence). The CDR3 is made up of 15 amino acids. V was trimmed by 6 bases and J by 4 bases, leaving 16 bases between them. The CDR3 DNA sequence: TGTGCCAGCAGCCCAGGACACTCGGGGTACAATGAGCAGTTCTTC. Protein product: CASSPGHSGYNEQFF.

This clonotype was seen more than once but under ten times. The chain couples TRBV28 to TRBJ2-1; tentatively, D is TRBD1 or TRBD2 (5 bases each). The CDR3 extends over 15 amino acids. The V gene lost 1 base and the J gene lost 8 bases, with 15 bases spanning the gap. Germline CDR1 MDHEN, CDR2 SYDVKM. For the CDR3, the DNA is TGTGCCAGCAGTTTATACAGGTTAAGGGGAGATGAGCAGTTCTTC. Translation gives CASSLYRLRGDEQFF.

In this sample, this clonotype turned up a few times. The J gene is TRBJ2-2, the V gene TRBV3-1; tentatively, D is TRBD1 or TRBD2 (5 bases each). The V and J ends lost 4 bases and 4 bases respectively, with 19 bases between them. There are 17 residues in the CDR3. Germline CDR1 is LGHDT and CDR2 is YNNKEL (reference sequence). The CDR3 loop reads CASSPRYRDEGTGELFF. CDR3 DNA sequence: TGTGCCAGCAGCCCAAGGTATCGGGACGAGGGCACCGGGGAGCTGTTTTTT.

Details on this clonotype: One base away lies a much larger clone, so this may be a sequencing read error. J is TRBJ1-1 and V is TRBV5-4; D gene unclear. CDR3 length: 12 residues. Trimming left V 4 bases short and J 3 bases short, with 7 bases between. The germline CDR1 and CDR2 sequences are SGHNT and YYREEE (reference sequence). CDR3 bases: TGTGCCAGCAGCGTCCAGTACACTGAAGCTTTCTTT. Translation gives CASSVQYTEAFF.

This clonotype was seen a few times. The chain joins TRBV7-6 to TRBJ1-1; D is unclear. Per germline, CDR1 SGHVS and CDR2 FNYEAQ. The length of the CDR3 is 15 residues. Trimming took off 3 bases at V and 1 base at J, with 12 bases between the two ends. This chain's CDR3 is CASSLEPLGNTEAFF. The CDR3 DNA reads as TGTGCCAGCAGCTTGGAACCGTTGGGGAACACTGAAGCTTTCTTT. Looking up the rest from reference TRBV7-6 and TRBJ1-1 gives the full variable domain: GAGVSQSPRYKVTKRGQDVALRCDPISGHVSLYWYRQALGQGPEFLTYFNYEAQQDKSGLPNDRFSAERPEGSISTLTIQRTEQRDSAMYRCASSLEPLGNTEAFFGQGTRLTVV.

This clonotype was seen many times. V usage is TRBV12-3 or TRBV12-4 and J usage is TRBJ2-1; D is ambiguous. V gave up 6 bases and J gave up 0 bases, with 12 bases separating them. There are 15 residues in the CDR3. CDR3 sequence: CASSLGSNSYNEQFF. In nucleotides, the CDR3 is TGTGCCAGCAGCCTCGGGTCCAACTCCTACAATGAGCAGTTCTTC.

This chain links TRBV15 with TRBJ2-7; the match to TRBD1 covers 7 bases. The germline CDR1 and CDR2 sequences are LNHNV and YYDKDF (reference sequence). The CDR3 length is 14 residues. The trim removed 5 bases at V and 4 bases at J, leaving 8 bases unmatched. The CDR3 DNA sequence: TGTGCCACCAGCGGGGGACAGAGGGTATACGAGCAGTACTTC. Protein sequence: CATSGGQRVYEQYF.

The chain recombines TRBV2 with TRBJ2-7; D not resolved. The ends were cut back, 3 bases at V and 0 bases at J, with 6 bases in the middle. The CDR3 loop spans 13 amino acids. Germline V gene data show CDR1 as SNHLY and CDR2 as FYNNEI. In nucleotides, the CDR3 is TGTGCCAGCAGTGAGTATACCTCCTACGAGCAGTACTTC. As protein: CASSEYTSYEQYF. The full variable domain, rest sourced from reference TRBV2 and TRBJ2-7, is EPEVTQTPSHQVTQMGQEVILRCVPISNHLYFYWYRQILGQKVEFLVSFYNNEISEKSEIFDDQFSVERPDGSNFTLKIRSTKLEDSAMYFCASSEYTSYEQYFGPGTRLTVT.

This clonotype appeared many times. The CDR3 bases are TGTGCCAGCAGCTCATACATCGGAGGAGGCACAGATACGCAGTATTTT. Amino acid sequence: CASSSYIGGGTDTQYF. The J gene is TRBJ2-3, the V gene TRBV7-8; a possible D gene is TRBD2 (5 bases). This CDR3 spans 16 amino acids. CDR1 and CDR2 (germline): SGHVS, FQNEAQ. Deletions cut 4 bases from V and 1 base from J, with 15 bases between.

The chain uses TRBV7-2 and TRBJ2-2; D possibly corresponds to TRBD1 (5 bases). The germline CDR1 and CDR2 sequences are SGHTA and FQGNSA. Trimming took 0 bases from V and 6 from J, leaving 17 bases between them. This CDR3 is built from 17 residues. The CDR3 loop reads CASSLARWQGSPGELFF. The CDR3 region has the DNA TGTGCCAGCAGCTTAGCGCGGTGGCAGGGTAGCCCCGGGGAGCTGTTTTTT.

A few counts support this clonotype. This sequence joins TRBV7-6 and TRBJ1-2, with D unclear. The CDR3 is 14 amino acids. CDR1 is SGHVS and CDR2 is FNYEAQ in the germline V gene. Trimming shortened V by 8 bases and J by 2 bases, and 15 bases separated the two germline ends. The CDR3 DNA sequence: TGTGCCAGCCCCCGAGGTATTCCCAACTATGGCTACACCTTC. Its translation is CASPRGIPNYGYTF.

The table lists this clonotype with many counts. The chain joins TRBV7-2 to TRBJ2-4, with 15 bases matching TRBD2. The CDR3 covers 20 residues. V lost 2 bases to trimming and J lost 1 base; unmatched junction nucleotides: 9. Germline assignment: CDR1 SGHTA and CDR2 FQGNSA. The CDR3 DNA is TGTGCCAGCAGCTTATCCTCCGGACTAGCGGGGGGGCACGCCAAAAACATTCAGTACTTC. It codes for CASSLSSGLAGGHAKNIQYF.

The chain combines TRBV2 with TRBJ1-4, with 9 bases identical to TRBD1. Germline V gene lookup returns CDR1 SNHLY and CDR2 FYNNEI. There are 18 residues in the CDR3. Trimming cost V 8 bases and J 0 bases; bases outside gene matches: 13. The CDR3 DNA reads TGTGCCAGCGCGACGTCGAGACAGGGGGTTGCAACTAATGAAAAACTGTTTTTT. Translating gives CASATSRQGVATNEKLFF.

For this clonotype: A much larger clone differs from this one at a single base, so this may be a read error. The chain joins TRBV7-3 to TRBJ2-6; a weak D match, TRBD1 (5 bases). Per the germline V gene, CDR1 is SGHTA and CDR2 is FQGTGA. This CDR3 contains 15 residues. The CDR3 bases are TGTGCCAGCAGTTTGGGTGCCTCTGGGGCCAGCGTCCTGACTTTC. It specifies CASSLGASGASVLTF.